This TCR beta chain comes out of a study of cytomegalovirus exposure and HLA in healthy donors. The study ran its PCR with 60 Vbeta and 13 Jbeta primers. The method was immunoSEQ multiplex PCR; TCRdb's version includes in-frame clones alone and lacks a portion of them. The table shows about 190,000 clones, with about 90% occurring only once. For this clone: An end of the junction does not agree with germline; a read error may underlie this.

Germline CDR1 SNHLY, CDR2 FYNNEI. The CDR3 contains 15 residues. What was sequenced was PBMCs. The source of this sequence is a man aged 25 to 40 in good health and CMV-seronegative. This chain joins TRBV2 and TRBJ2-6; possible D gene TRBD2, 6 bases. CDR3 sequence reads: CASSAGSSGANGLTF. For the CDR3, the DNA is TGTGCCAGCAGTGCCGGGAGCTCTGGGGCCAACGGCCTGACTTTC.